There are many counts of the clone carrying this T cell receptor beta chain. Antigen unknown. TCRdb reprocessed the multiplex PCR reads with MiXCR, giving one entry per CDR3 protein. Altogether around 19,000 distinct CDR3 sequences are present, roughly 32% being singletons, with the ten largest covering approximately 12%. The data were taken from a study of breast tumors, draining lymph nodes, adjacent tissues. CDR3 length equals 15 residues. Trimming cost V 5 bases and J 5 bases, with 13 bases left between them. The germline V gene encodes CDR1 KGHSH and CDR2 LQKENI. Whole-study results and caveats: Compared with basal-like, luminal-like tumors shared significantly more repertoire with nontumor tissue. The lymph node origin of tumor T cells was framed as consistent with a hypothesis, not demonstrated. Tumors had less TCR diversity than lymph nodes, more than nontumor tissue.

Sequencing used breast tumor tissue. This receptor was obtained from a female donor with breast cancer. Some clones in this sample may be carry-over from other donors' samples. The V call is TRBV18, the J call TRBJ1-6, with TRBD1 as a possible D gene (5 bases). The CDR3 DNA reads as TGTGCCAGCTCAGCAGGGAGGGTGGATAATTCACCCCTCCACTTT. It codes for CASSAGRVDNSPLHF.